This T cell receptor (beta chain) was sequenced during a study of a mutant IDH1 vaccine in newly diagnosed glioma. J lost 4 bases, V lost 4 bases, and 8 bases had no gene match. This CDR3 is 15 amino acids long. Germline V gene data show CDR1 as MGHRA and CDR2 as YSYEKL. Time point noted: week 11, during vaccination. Each vaccine dose was 300 ug of mutant IDH1 20-mer peptide, with topical imiquimod. Comments on this clone: The target antigen is unknown.

The protocol was immunoSEQ multiplex PCR, while the TCRdb copy is restricted to in-frame clones and leaves out a portion. The table lists some 59,000 clones, about 88% of them singletons, with 1.9% in the top ten. This chain joins TRBV4-1 and TRBJ1-1; TRBD1 matches 8 bases. This specimen was PBMCs, taken from a glioma patient whose treatment included an IDH1 peptide vaccine. The TCR comes from a man in his forties or fifties with glioma. The DNA for the CDR3 is TGCGCCAGCAGCCCAGTATCAGGGGGCCTCACTGAAGCTTTCTTT. Its translation: CASSPVSGGLTEAFF.